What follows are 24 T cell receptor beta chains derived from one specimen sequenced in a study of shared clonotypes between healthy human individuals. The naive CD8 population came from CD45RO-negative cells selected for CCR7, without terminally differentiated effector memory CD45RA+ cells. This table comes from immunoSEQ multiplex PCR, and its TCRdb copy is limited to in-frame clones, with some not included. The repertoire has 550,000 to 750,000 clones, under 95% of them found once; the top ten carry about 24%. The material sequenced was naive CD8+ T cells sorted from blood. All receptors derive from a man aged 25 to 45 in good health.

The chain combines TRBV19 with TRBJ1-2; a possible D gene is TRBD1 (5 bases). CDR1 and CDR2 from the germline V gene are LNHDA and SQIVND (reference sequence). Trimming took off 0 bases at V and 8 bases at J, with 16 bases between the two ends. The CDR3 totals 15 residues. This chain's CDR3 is CASSIDATGARGYTF. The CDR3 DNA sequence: TGTGCCAGTAGTATAGACGCTACAGGCGCCCGAGGCTACACCTTC.

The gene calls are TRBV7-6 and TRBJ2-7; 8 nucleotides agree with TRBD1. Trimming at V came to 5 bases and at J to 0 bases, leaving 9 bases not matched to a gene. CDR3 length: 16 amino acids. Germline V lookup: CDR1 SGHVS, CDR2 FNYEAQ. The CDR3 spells CASSLRQGSISYEQYF. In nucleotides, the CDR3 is TGTGCCAGCAGCCTACGACAGGGGTCAATCTCCTACGAGCAGTACTTC.

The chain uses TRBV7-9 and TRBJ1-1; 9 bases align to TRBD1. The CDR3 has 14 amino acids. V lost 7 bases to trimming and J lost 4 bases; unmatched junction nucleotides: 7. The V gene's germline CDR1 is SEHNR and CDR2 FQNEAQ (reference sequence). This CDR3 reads CASTPDRGGTEAFF. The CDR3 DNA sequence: TGTGCCAGCACCCCCGACAGGGGGGGCACTGAAGCTTTCTTT. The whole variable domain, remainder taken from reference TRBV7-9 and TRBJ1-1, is DTGVSQNPRHKITKRGQNVTFRCDPISEHNRLYWYRQTLGQGPEFLTYFQNEAQLEKSRLLSDRFSAERPKGSFSTLEIQRTEQGDSAMYLCASTPDRGGTEAFFGQGTRLTVV.

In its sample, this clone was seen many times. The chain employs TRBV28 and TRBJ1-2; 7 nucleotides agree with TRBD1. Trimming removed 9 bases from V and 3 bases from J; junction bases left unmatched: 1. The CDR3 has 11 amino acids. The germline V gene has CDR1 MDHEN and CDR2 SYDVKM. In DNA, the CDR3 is TGTGCCAGTGGACAGGACTATGGCTACACCTTC. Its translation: CASGQDYGYTF.

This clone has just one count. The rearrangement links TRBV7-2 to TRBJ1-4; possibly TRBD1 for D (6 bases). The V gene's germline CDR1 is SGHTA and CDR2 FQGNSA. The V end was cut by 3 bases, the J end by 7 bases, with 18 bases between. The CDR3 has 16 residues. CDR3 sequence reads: CASSFQRGQWGEKLFF. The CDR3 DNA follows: TGTGCCAGCAGCTTCCAACGCGGACAGTGGGGTGAAAAACTGTTTTTT.

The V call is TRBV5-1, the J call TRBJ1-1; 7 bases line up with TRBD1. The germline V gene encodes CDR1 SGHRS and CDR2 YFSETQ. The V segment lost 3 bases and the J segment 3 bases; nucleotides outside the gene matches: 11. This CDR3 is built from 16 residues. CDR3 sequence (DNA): TGCGCCAGCAGCTCCGGGACAGCGACCGGAGACACTGAAGCTTTCTTT. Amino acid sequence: CASSSGTATGDTEAFF.

In DNA, the CDR3 is TGTGCCAGCAGCGTGGGACAAGAGACCGGGGAGCTGTTTTTT. Translating it yields CASSVGQETGELFF. The V gene is TRBV9, the J gene TRBJ2-2; weak D call: TRBD1 (6 bases). Trimming removed 2 bases from V and 5 bases from J, with 10 bases in between. CDR3 length: 14 amino acids. CDR1 is SGDLS and CDR2 is YYNGEE in the germline V gene.

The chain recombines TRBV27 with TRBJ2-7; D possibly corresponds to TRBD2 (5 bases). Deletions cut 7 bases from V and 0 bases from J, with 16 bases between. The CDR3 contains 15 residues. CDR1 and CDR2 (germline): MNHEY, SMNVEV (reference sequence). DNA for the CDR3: TGTGCCAGCAAAACCGGAGGTCTTAACTCCTACGAGCAGTACTTC. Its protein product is CASKTGGLNSYEQYF.

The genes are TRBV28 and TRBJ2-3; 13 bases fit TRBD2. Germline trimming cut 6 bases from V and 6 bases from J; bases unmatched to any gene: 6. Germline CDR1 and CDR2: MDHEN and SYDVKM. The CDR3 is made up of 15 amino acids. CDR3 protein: CASSALAGGRDTQYF. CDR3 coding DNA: TGTGCCAGCAGCGCACTAGCGGGGGGGAGGGATACGCAGTATTTT.

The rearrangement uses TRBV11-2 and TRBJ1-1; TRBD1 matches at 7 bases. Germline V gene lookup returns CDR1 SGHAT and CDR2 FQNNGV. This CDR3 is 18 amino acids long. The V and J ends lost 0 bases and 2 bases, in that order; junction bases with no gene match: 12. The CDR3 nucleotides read TGTGCCAGCAGCTTAGATCCCGTAAGGGGGCCCAGAAACACTGAAGCTTTCTTT. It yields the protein CASSLDPVRGPRNTEAFF.

Here the CDR3 reads CASTYTGGLDTQYF. In DNA form, the CDR3 reads TGTGCCAGTACCTACACGGGGGGGTTGGATACGCAGTATTTT. The chain has TRBV19 and TRBJ2-3, with 8 bases aligning to TRBD2. J gave up 6 bases and V 7 bases, and 9 bases lay outside the gene matches. CDR3 length: 14 residues. Germline lookup yields CDR1 LNHDA and CDR2 SQIVND (reference sequence).

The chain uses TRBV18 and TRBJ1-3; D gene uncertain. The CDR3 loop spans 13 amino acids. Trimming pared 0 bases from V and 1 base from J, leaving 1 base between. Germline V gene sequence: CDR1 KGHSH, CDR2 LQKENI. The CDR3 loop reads CASSPPSGNTIYF. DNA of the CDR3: TGTGCCAGCTCACCACCTTCTGGAAACACCATATATTTT.

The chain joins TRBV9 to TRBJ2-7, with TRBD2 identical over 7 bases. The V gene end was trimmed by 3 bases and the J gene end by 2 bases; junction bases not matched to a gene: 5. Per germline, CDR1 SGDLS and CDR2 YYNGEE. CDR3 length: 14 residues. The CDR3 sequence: CASSALGGTYEQYF. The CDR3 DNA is TGTGCCAGCAGCGCGCTCGGGGGGACCTACGAGCAGTACTTC. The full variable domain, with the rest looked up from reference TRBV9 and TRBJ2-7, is DSGVTQTPKHLITATGQRVTLRCSPRSGDLSVYWYQQSLDQGLQFLIQYYNGEERAKGNILERFSAQQFPDLHSELNLSSLELGDSALYFCASSALGGTYEQYFGPGTRLTVT.

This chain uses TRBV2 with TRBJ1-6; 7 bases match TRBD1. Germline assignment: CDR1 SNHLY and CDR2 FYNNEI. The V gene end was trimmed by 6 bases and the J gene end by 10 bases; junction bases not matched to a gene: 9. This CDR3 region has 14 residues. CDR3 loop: CASRETGAGSPLHF. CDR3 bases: TGTGCCAGCAGAGAAACAGGGGCGGGATCACCCCTCCACTTT.

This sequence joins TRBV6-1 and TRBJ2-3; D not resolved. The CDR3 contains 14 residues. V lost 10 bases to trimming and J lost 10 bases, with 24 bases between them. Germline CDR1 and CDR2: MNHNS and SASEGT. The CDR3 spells CAISDGQKLGPQYF. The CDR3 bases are TGTGCCATTTCCGACGGGCAGAAACTGGGTCCGCAGTATTTT.

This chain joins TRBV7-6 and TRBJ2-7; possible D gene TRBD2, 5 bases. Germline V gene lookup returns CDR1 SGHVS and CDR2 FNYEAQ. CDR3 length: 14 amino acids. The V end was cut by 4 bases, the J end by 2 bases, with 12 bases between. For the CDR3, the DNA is TGTGCCAGCAGCTCTGACGGGATACCCTACGAGCAGTACTTC. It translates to CASSSDGIPYEQYF.

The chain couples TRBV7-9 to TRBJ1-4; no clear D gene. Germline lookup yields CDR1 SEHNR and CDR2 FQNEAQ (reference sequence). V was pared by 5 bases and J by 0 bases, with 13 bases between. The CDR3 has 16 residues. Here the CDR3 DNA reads TGTGCCAGCAGCCAAGGAACAGATGCAACTAATGAAAAACTGTTTTTT. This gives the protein CASSQGTDATNEKLFF.

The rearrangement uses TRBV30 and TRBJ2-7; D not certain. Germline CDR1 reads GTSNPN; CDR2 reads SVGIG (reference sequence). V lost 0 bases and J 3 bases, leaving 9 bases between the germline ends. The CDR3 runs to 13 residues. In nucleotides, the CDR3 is TGTGCCTGGAGTGTAGCCCAGCACTACGAGCAGTACTTC. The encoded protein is CAWSVAQHYEQYF.

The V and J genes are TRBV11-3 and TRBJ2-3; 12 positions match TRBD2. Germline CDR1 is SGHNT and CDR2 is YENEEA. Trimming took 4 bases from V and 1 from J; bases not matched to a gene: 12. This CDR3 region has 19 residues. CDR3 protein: CASSSRLAGASHRTDTQYF. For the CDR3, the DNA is TGTGCCAGCAGCTCCCGACTAGCGGGAGCCTCACACCGCACAGATACGCAGTATTTT.

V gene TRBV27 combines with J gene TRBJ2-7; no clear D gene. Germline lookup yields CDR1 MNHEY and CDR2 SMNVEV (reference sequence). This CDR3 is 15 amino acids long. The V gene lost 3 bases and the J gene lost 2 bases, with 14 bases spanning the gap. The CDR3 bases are TGTGCCAGCAGTTTGGGCCCAGCGACCACCTACGAGCAGTACTTC. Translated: CASSLGPATTYEQYF.

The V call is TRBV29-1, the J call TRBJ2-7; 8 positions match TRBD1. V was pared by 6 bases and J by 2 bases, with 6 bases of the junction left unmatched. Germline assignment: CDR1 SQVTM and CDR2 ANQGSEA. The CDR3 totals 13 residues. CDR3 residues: CSVAGGATYEQYF. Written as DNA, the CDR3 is TGCAGCGTAGCAGGGGGCGCAACCTACGAGCAGTACTTC.

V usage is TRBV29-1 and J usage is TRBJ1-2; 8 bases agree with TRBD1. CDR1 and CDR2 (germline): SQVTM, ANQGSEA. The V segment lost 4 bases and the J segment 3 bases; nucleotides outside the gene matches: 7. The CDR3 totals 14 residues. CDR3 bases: TGCAGCGTTGCAGACAGGGGCGTCGACTATGGCTACACCTTC. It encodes CSVADRGVDYGYTF.

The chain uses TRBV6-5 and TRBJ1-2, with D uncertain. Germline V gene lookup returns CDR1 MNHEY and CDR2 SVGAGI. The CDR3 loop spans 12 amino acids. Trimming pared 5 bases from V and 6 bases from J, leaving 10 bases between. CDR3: CASSPRADGYTF. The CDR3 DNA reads TGTGCCAGCAGTCCCCGGGCGGATGGCTACACCTTC.

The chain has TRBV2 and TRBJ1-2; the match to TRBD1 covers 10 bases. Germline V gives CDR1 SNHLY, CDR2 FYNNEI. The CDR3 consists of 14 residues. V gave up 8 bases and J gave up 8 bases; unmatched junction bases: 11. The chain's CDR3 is CASAGVGTGVGYTF. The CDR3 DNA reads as TGTGCCAGCGCTGGTGTCGGGACAGGGGTAGGCTACACCTTC. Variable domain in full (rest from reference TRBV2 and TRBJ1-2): EPEVTQTPSHQVTQMGQEVILRCVPISNHLYFYWYRQILGQKVEFLVSFYNNEISEKSEIFDDQFSVERPDGSNFTLKIRSTKLEDSAMYFCASAGVGTGVGYTFGSGTRLTVV.